This TCR beta chain originates from a study of T cell changes during pregnancy in multiple sclerosis. This clone was seen once. The V end lost 5 bases, the J end lost 1 base, and 9 bases lay between the germline ends. The CDR3 extends over 14 amino acids. Germline assignment: CDR1 MNHEY and CDR2 SMNVEV (reference sequence). TCRdb keeps only in-frame clones here, not all; method: immunoSEQ multiplex PCR. The sample yields about 42,000 clones, around 96% seen once. This TCR was sampled from a female donor with multiple sclerosis, enrolled in a pregnancy study. The V and J genes are TRBV27 and TRBJ1-5, with unresolved D. The material sequenced was peripheral blood, taken in the second trimester of pregnancy. As DNA, the CDR3 is TGTGCCAGCAGTGAGGGAAACAGCAATCAGCCCCAGCATTTT. It encodes CASSEGNSNQPQHF.